Shown below are 22 T cell receptor beta chains from a single sample sequenced in a study of Ad26.COV2.S vaccination and SARS-CoV-2 variants. Treatment here: some 20 received Ad26.COV2.S at low or high dose, single or two shots; 5 received placebo; per-sample allocation not given. Each sample was drawn 63 days after the first injection (of vaccine or placebo). Assay used: immunoSEQ multiplex PCR; TCRdb lists only in-frame clones, some missing. The data contain about half a million clones, roughly nine tenths of them singletons. The input for sequencing was peripheral blood, taken in a trial of Ad26.COV2.S vaccine versus placebo. Receptors originate from a person between 18 and 59 years old who received the Ad26.COV2.S COVID-19 vaccine or a placebo.

The rearrangement uses TRBV18 and TRBJ1-1; no clear D. Germline V gene data show CDR1 as KGHSH and CDR2 as LQKENI. This CDR3 contains 13 residues. V lost 3 bases to trimming and J lost 2 bases, with 7 bases between them. CDR3 nucleotides: TGTGCCAGCTCACCGGCCGTTAACACTGAAGCTTTCTTT. Its protein product is CASSPAVNTEAFF.

The chain carries TRBV27 and TRBJ2-7; 11 bases are a match to TRBD2. V was clipped by 5 bases and J by 5 bases; unmatched bases: 11. Germline V gene lookup returns CDR1 MNHEY and CDR2 SMNVEV (reference sequence). This CDR3 contains 16 residues. The CDR3 reads CASSPEVLAGVNEQYF. CDR3 nucleotides: TGTGCCAGCAGTCCCGAGGTACTAGCGGGAGTAAACGAGCAGTACTTC.

The rearrangement uses TRBV18 and TRBJ2-7, with 9 bases matching TRBD2. CDR3 length equals 15 residues. The V gene end was trimmed by 4 bases and the J gene end by 0 bases; junction bases not matched to a gene: 4. The germline V gene encodes CDR1 KGHSH and CDR2 LQKENI. The CDR3 protein is CASSRRTSDSYEQYF. CDR3 bases: TGTGCCAGCTCACGCCGGACTAGCGACTCCTACGAGCAGTACTTC.

The chain is built from TRBV9 and TRBJ1-3; weak D call: TRBD1 (5 bases). Germline V gene lookup returns CDR1 SGDLS and CDR2 YYNGEE. CDR3 length: 17 amino acids. V was pared by 0 bases and J by 0 bases, with 13 bases between. The CDR3 DNA reads TGTGCCAGCAGCGTAGGCTTGGGGGGTGCCTCTGGAAACACCATATATTTT. This gives the protein CASSVGLGGASGNTIYF.

The chain uses TRBV7-6 and TRBJ2-3; 7 nucleotides line up with TRBD1. The V gene end was trimmed by 6 bases and the J gene end by 3 bases; junction bases not matched to a gene: 12. Germline CDR1 is SGHVS and CDR2 is FNYEAQ. The CDR3 totals 16 residues. CDR3 nucleotides: TGTGCCAGCAGTCAAGACAGGGCTACTCGGACAGATACGCAGTATTTT. Translated: CASSQDRATRTDTQYF.

The chain joins TRBV11-2 to TRBJ1-2, with D tentatively TRBD1 (5 bases). V was trimmed by 5 bases and J by 2 bases, leaving 12 bases between them. Germline CDR1 is SGHAT and CDR2 is FQNNGV. This CDR3 is 14 amino acids long. The CDR3 protein is CASSPFRTNYGYTF. For the CDR3, the DNA is TGTGCCAGCAGCCCTTTCAGGACAAACTATGGCTACACCTTC.

The V call is TRBV19, the J call TRBJ2-7; 7 bases align to TRBD1. The CDR3 contains 15 residues. Trimming at V came to 5 bases and at J to 5 bases, leaving 12 bases not matched to a gene. The V gene's germline CDR1 is LNHDA and CDR2 SQIVND (reference sequence). The CDR3 DNA reads TGTGCCAGTAGTCCTAAGCGGACAGGAAGGGACGAGCAGTACTTC. This gives the protein CASSPKRTGRDEQYF. Using reference TRBV19 and TRBJ2-7 for the parts outside the CDR3, the full variable domain is DGGITQSPKYLFRKEGQNVTLSCEQNLNHDAMYWYRQDPGQGLRLIYYSQIVNDFQKGDIAEGYSVSREKKESFPLTVTSAQKNPTAFYLCASSPKRTGRDEQYFGPGTRLTVT.

V gene TRBV11-2 combines with J gene TRBJ2-3, with D uncertain. The CDR3 loop spans 16 amino acids. V lost 1 base, J lost 0 bases, and 11 bases lay in between. Germline V gene data show CDR1 as SGHAT and CDR2 as FQNNGV. The CDR3 is CASSLVSGRSTDTQYF. The CDR3 DNA sequence: TGTGCCAGCAGCTTAGTTTCTGGGCGGAGCACAGATACGCAGTATTTT.

The chain recombines TRBV4-1 with TRBJ1-1; possible D gene TRBD1, 5 bases. Looked up from germline, CDR1 is MGHRA and CDR2 is YSYEKL. The CDR3 contains 15 residues. V was cut by 0 bases and J by 0 bases, with 8 bases left in between. The CDR3 DNA sequence: TGCGCCAGCAGCCAAGACAACAGGCTGAACACTGAAGCTTTCTTT. Translating gives CASSQDNRLNTEAFF.

V and J are TRBV30 and TRBJ1-2; no clear D gene. V lost 0 bases and J 7 bases, leaving 6 bases between the germline ends. The CDR3 sequence is 11 residues long. The germline V gene encodes CDR1 GTSNPN and CDR2 SVGIG (reference sequence). The CDR3 DNA follows: TGTGCCTGGAGTGTAACGGCTGGCTACACCTTC. This codes for CAWSVTAGYTF.

The chain's CDR3 is CASSLDRETQYF. The CDR3 nucleotides are TGTGCCAGCAGCTTAGATAGGGAGACCCAGTACTTC. V gene TRBV11-2 combines with J gene TRBJ2-5; D unresolved. V lost 0 bases to trimming and J lost 5 bases, with 4 bases between them. This CDR3 spans 12 amino acids. Germline loops: CDR1 SGHAT, CDR2 FQNNGV.

The chain has TRBV12-3 or TRBV12-4 and TRBJ2-7; no clear D gene. V was pared by 6 bases and J by 0 bases, with 9 bases between. This CDR3 is 13 amino acids long. CDR3 region: CASREKSSYEQYF. The CDR3 region has the DNA TGTGCCAGCAGGGAAAAAAGCTCCTACGAGCAGTACTTC.

The rearrangement links TRBV7-2 to TRBJ2-2; D is unresolved. Trimming pared 8 bases from V and 0 bases from J, leaving 13 bases between. This CDR3 has 15 residues. CDR1 is SGHTA, CDR2 FQGNSA, per germline. DNA of the CDR3: TGTGCCAGCCGTTTTGGCCCCTCGAACACCGGGGAGCTGTTTTTT. Translated, it gives CASRFGPSNTGELFF.

The gene calls are TRBV7-9 and TRBJ2-3; tentatively, D is TRBD2 (6 bases). The CDR3 contains 17 residues. From germline, CDR1 is SEHNR and CDR2 FQNEAQ (reference sequence). Trimming removed 2 bases from V and 0 bases from J, with 15 bases in between. CDR3 DNA: TGTGCCAGCAGCTTAAGGGGATGGGGGACTAGCACAGATACGCAGTATTTT. Protein product: CASSLRGWGTSTDTQYF.

The chain combines TRBV2 with TRBJ2-7, with TRBD1 matching 9 bases. There are 18 residues in the CDR3. The germline V gene has CDR1 SNHLY and CDR2 FYNNEI. Trimming took 6 bases from V and 1 from J; bases not matched to a gene: 16. The CDR3 here is CASSPPAGQGELSYEQYF. CDR3 sequence (DNA): TGTGCCAGCAGCCCGCCCGCGGGACAGGGTGAGTTATCCTACGAGCAGTACTTC. Filled out from reference TRBV2 and TRBJ2-7, the complete variable domain reads EPEVTQTPSHQVTQMGQEVILRCVPISNHLYFYWYRQILGQKVEFLVSFYNNEISEKSEIFDDQFSVERPDGSNFTLKIRSTKLEDSAMYFCASSPPAGQGELSYEQYFGPGTRLTVT.

The chain links TRBV9 to TRBJ2-3; D perhaps matches TRBD1 (6 bases). The V end lost 2 bases, the J end lost 0 bases, and 13 bases lay between the germline ends. Germline V gene lookup returns CDR1 SGDLS and CDR2 YYNGEE. This CDR3 is 16 amino acids long. The CDR3 DNA sequence: TGTGCCAGCAGCGTCTCGGGACAAATGAGCACAGATACGCAGTATTTT. Its protein is CASSVSGQMSTDTQYF.

V usage is TRBV7-9 and J usage is TRBJ2-7; D is possibly TRBD2 (6 bases). V was pared by 5 bases and J by 12 bases, with 20 bases between. The germline gives CDR1 SEHNR, CDR2 FQNEAQ (reference sequence). The CDR3 contains 13 residues. DNA for the CDR3: TGTGCCAGCAGCGGCGGGACTCAACCGAAGGGGTACTTC. Amino acids: CASSGGTQPKGYF.

The V call is TRBV30, the J call TRBJ2-5; D remains unclear. CDR1 is GTSNPN and CDR2 is SVGIG in the germline V gene (reference sequence). The CDR3 totals 11 residues. Trimming took off 0 bases at V and 10 bases at J, with 9 bases between the two ends. The CDR3 protein is CAWSVPRHQYF. For the CDR3, the DNA is TGTGCCTGGAGTGTACCCCGACACCAGTACTTC.

Here the CDR3 reads CASSLSPSRTDTQYF. The CDR3 DNA is TGTGCCAGCAGCTTGTCGCCTAGCCGCACAGATACGCAGTATTTT. V and J are TRBV5-8 and TRBJ2-3; D perhaps matches TRBD2 (5 bases). V was shortened by 1 base and J by 1 base, with 10 bases between the two germline ends. CDR3 length equals 15 residues. CDR1 and CDR2 (germline): SGHTS, YDEGEE.

Details on this clone: One end of the junction does not line up with germline, which may come from a read error. The rearrangement joins TRBV27 to TRBJ2-1; no clear D gene. Germline lookup yields CDR1 MNHEY and CDR2 SMNVEV (reference sequence). This CDR3 region has 13 residues. The CDR3 DNA follows: TGTGCCAGCATTGGTCTCAGCTACGATGAGCAGTTCTTC. The encoded protein is CASIGLSYDEQFF.

This clone was found a few times. This rearrangement joins TRBV15 to TRBJ2-5; 13 bases are shared with TRBD2. Germline V gives CDR1 LNHNV, CDR2 YYDKDF (reference sequence). V shed 0 bases, J shed 5 bases, and the junction held 9 bases outside the gene matches. The CDR3 sequence is 18 residues long. The CDR3 coding sequence is TGTGCCACCAGCAGAGATCGACTAGCGGGAGGCCTGGGGGAGACCCAGTACTTC. Its protein is CATSRDRLAGGLGETQYF. The whole variable domain, remainder taken from reference TRBV15 and TRBJ2-5, is DAMVIQNPRYQVTQFGKPVTLSCSQTLNHNVMYWYQQKSSQAPKLLFHYYDKDFNNEADTPDNFQSRRPNTSFCFLDIRSPGLGDTAMYLCATSRDRLAGGLGETQYFGPGTRLLVL.

CDR3 coding DNA: TGCGCCAGCAGCTTGTCCCCTTTGACAGGTTTGAATGCTTTCTTT. Translating it yields CASSLSPLTGLNAFF. The chain employs TRBV5-1 and TRBJ1-1; perhaps TRBD1 as D (6 bases). The CDR3 runs 15 residues. The V and J ends lost 1 base and 11 bases respectively, with 21 bases between them. Germline loops: CDR1 SGHRS, CDR2 YFSETQ.